Shown below are 12 T cell receptor beta chains from a single sample sequenced in a study of cytomegalovirus exposure and HLA in healthy donors. Vbeta (60) and Jbeta (13) primers were used in the PCR. The data were produced by immunoSEQ multiplex PCR, yet TCRdb's version contains in-frame clones alone and is incomplete. In the table there are 200,000 to 250,000 clones, 60% to 80% of which are singletons. Sequenced sample: PBMCs. The receptors were gathered from a man aged 18 to 35 in good health and CMV-seronegative.

The CDR3 nucleotides are TGTGCCATCAGAGGGCCGGGGGAAGAGACCCAGTACTTC. This gives the protein CAIRGPGEETQYF. The chain recombines TRBV10-3 with TRBJ2-5; tentatively, D is TRBD2 (6 bases). Trimming cost V 6 bases and J 3 bases, with 11 bases left between them. Per germline, CDR1 ENHRY and CDR2 SYGVKD. The CDR3 covers 13 residues.

In its sample, this clone was seen a few times. This chain links TRBV7-9 with TRBJ2-3; maybe TRBD1 (6 bases). Per the germline V gene, CDR1 is SEHNR and CDR2 is FQNEAQ (reference sequence). V gave up 1 base and J gave up 3 bases, with 8 bases separating them. The CDR3 has 14 amino acids. CDR3 amino acids: CASSLVGQTDTQYF. The CDR3 DNA sequence: TGTGCCAGCAGCTTAGTCGGACAGACAGATACGCAGTATTTT.

This chain joins TRBV11-2 and TRBJ2-7, with D possibly matching TRBD1 (5 bases). Trimming shortened V by 5 bases and J by 1 base, and 18 bases separated the two germline ends. This CDR3 spans 16 amino acids. Looked up from germline, CDR1 is SGHAT and CDR2 is FQNNGV. Here the CDR3 reads CASSPISRRGSYEQYF. For the CDR3, the DNA is TGTGCCAGCAGCCCTATTAGCCGTAGGGGTTCCTACGAGCAGTACTTC.

The chain combines TRBV28 with TRBJ2-7; no firm D call. This CDR3 spans 13 amino acids. CDR1 and CDR2 (germline): MDHEN, SYDVKM. V lost 5 bases and J lost 11, with 19 bases in between. The chain's CDR3 is CASSPLLPMVKYF. The CDR3 DNA is TGTGCCAGCAGTCCTTTACTCCCAATGGTGAAGTACTTC.

The rearrangement uses TRBV27 and TRBJ1-1; D unresolved. From germline, CDR1 is MNHEY and CDR2 SMNVEV (reference sequence). CDR3 length: 11 residues. Trimming pared 3 bases from V and 4 bases from J, leaving 3 bases between. CDR3 nucleotides: TGTGCCAGCAGTTTCGGCACTGAAGCTTTCTTT. Encoded protein: CASSFGTEAFF.

This clone is a singleton in its sample. The rearrangement joins TRBV7-9 to TRBJ1-5, with 12 bases that match TRBD1. CDR1 and CDR2 from the germline V gene are SEHNR and FQNEAQ (reference sequence). J gave up 6 bases and V 5 bases, and 8 bases lay outside the gene matches. This CDR3 is built from 16 residues. This CDR3 reads CASSGPGTGGFQPQHF. The DNA of the CDR3 is TGTGCCAGCAGCGGACCCGGGACAGGGGGCTTTCAGCCCCAGCATTTT.

This clone was recorded a few times. The chain has TRBV4-2 and TRBJ2-3, with D possibly TRBD2 on 6 matching bases. Germline loops: CDR1 LGHNA, CDR2 YNFKEQ. Trimming removed 1 base at V and 9 bases at J, with 14 bases between. The length of the CDR3 is 14 residues. The CDR3 is CASSQGGLTWTQYF. For the CDR3, the DNA is TGTGCCAGCAGCCAAGGGGGACTGACCTGGACGCAGTATTTT.

J is TRBJ1-1 and V is TRBV5-4; 8 bases are shared with TRBD1. The ends lost 2 bases at V and 5 bases at J; junction bases unmatched: 11. The CDR3 sequence is 16 residues long. Germline V gene lookup returns CDR1 SGHNT and CDR2 YYREEE (reference sequence). The CDR3 coding sequence is TGTGCCAGCAGCTTAGGACAGGGTAGTTTGAGAACTGAAGCTTTCTTT. Translating gives CASSLGQGSLRTEAFF.

The chain combines TRBV5-4 with TRBJ1-4; perhaps TRBD1 as D (6 bases). The CDR3 extends over 15 amino acids. Trimming cost V 8 bases and J 8 bases, with 22 bases left between them. Germline CDR1 SGHNT, CDR2 YYREEE (reference sequence). Here the CDR3 reads CASFSKGGPREKLFF. The DNA of the CDR3 is TGTGCCAGTTTCTCTAAAGGGGGACCGAGAGAAAAACTGTTTTTT.

The V call is TRBV4-3, the J call TRBJ2-5; D may be TRBD2 (7 bases). Germline V gene sequence: CDR1 LGHNA, CDR2 YSLEER. The CDR3 totals 15 residues. The V and J ends lost 3 bases and 4 bases respectively, with 15 bases between them. CDR3 bases: TGCGCCAGCAGCCAGGATCCGGGGGGCCGAGAGACCCAGTACTTC. It yields the protein CASSQDPGGRETQYF.

This clone appeared a single time. This rearrangement joins TRBV5-1 to TRBJ1-2, with a weak D call TRBD1 (6 bases). The CDR3 totals 15 residues. V was cut by 0 bases and J by 4 bases, with 13 bases left in between. The germline CDR1 and CDR2 sequences are SGHRS and YFSETQ. The CDR3 is CASSLDGGSTYGYTF. CDR3 nucleotides: TGCGCCAGCAGCTTGGATGGGGGCTCGACCTATGGCTACACCTTC.

The J gene is TRBJ2-7, the V gene TRBV7-6; D possibly corresponds to TRBD2 (5 bases). V was clipped by 5 bases and J by 6 bases, with 11 bases between them. Germline V gene lookup returns CDR1 SGHVS and CDR2 FNYEAQ. This CDR3 is built from 12 residues. CDR3 loop: CASSLARGEQYF. CDR3 nucleotide sequence: TGTGCCAGCAGCCTCGCTCGGGGCGAGCAGTACTTC.